One and the same sample provided the 23 T cell receptor beta chains below, sequenced in a study of blood T cells in healthy people across ages. A J-beta primer mix and a sample-barcoded 5' primer were used in a second PCR of about 7 to 12 cycles. TCRdb fed the 5' RACE reads into MiXCR, producing one record per CDR3 protein. The sample shows under 700,000 distinct CDR3 sequences, approximately 25% of them seen only once. The sample was also linked to a second study, of T cells of mothers and their children.

Material: blood. The receptors were gathered from a boy between 5 and 17 years old in good health.

Note on this clonotype: Germline and junction disagree at one end, which may indicate a read error. The chain is built from TRBV12-3 or TRBV12-4 and TRBJ1-2; a possible D gene is TRBD1 (5 bases). The CDR3 runs 11 residues. The CDR3 spells CASSNLRGESF. CDR3 sequence (DNA): TGTGCCAGCAGCAACTTAAGGGGAGAGAGCTTC.

This clonotype was seen a few times. The rearrangement joins TRBV20-1 to TRBJ2-5, with TRBD1 matching 7 bases. The J call is in doubt because the DNA end fits TRBJ2-7 better. The CDR3 has 12 amino acids. The germline CDR1 and CDR2 sequences are DFQATT and SNEGSKA (reference sequence). CDR3 nucleotides: TGCAGTGCCACAGGGGTGATGGACGAGCAGTACTTC. This sequence encodes CSATGVMDEQYF.

This clonotype was recorded at least ten times. The genes are TRBV7-3 and TRBJ2-5; no firm D call. Germline V lookup: CDR1 SGHTA, CDR2 FQGTGA. This CDR3 spans 13 amino acids. V was cut by 1 base and J by 3 bases, with 6 bases left in between. For the CDR3, the DNA is TGTGCCAGCAGCTTAATGGGAAAAGAGACCCAGTACTTC. This sequence encodes CASSLMGKETQYF.

V gene TRBV2 combines with J gene TRBJ2-4, with no clear D. Between the trimmed V and J ends, which lost 6 bases and 0 bases, there was a span of 15 bases. The length of the CDR3 is 16 residues. Germline-derived CDR1 and CDR2 are SNHLY and FYNNEI. The CDR3 loop is CASRVDNYIAKNIQYF. CDR3 in DNA: TGTGCCAGCAGAGTAGACAACTACATAGCCAAAAACATTCAGTACTTC.

This clonotype has just a few counts. V gene TRBV4-2 combines with J gene TRBJ1-1; D may be TRBD1 (6 bases). Per germline, CDR1 LGHNA and CDR2 YNFKEQ. There are 16 residues in the CDR3. Trimming took 1 base from V and 3 from J, leaving 15 bases between them. The CDR3 nucleotides are TGTGCCAGCAGCCAAGGGTTCGGCAGGGGTGACACTGAAGCTTTCTTT. Protein: CASSQGFGRGDTEAFF.

The gene calls are TRBV29-1 and TRBJ2-2, with D perhaps matching TRBD1 (6 bases). CDR1 SQVTM and CDR2 ANQGSEA come from the germline V gene. This CDR3 contains 14 residues. With 6 bases removed from V and 7 bases from J, the gap between germline ends came to 18 bases. This chain's CDR3 is CSVGARGVDGELFF. The CDR3 DNA is TGCAGCGTAGGGGCCAGGGGTGTTGACGGGGAGCTGTTTTTT.

This clonotype was observed a single time. This chain connects TRBV28 to TRBJ2-3; TRBD1 agrees at 10 bases. In germline, CDR1 is MDHEN, CDR2 SYDVKM. This CDR3 contains 16 residues. The J segment lost 4 bases and the V segment lost 4 bases, leaving 8 bases of the junction unmatched. In nucleotides, the CDR3 is TGTGCCAGCAGTTCCCCGACAGGGGGCTTGGCAGATACGCAGTATTTT. As protein: CASSSPTGGLADTQYF.

This clonotype was detected once. The genes are TRBV19 and TRBJ2-5; D is undetermined. This CDR3 spans 16 amino acids. Trimming shortened V by 3 bases and J by 2 bases, and 16 bases separated the two germline ends. CDR1 is LNHDA and CDR2 is SQIVND in the germline V gene (reference sequence). CDR3 region: CASSIHHPGAQETQYF. The CDR3 DNA follows: TGTGCCAGTAGTATCCACCACCCTGGAGCTCAAGAGACCCAGTACTTC.

The CDR3: CATSGTYTGELFF. The CDR3 nucleotides read TGTGCCACCTCCGGCACCTACACCGGGGAGCTGTTTTTT. The chain carries TRBV25-1 and TRBJ2-2; D not resolved. Germline V gene lookup returns CDR1 MGHDK and CDR2 SYGVNS. There are 13 residues in the CDR3. Between the trimmed V and J ends, which lost 10 bases and 3 bases, there was a span of 12 bases. The variable domain in full, with the rest retrieved from reference TRBV25-1 and TRBJ2-2, is EADIYQTPRYLVIGTGKKITLECSQTMGHDKMYWYQQDPGMELHLIHYSYGVNSTEKGDLSSESTVSRIRTEHFPLTLESARPSHTSQYLCATSGTYTGELFFGEGSRLTVL.

The CDR3 loop is CASSTGTGGEQYF. CDR3 sequence (DNA): TGTGCCAGCTCAACCGGGACAGGGGGCGAGCAGTACTTC. The V gene is TRBV18, the J gene TRBJ2-1; 11 positions agree with TRBD1. The end of the DNA fits TRBJ2-7 better, so the J call may be wrong. CDR1 and CDR2 (germline): KGHSH, LQKENI. CDR3 length: 13 residues.

The rearrangement joins TRBV20-1 to TRBJ1-4; a weak D match, TRBD1 (6 bases). V was cut by 2 bases and J by 4 bases, with 26 bases left in between. CDR1 DFQATT and CDR2 SNEGSKA come from the germline V gene (reference sequence). The CDR3 sequence is 19 residues long. CDR3 nucleotides: TGCAGTGCTAGACCACTCGCCCAACCCCACAGGGAAAGTAATGAAAAACTGTTTTTT. Encoded protein: CSARPLAQPHRESNEKLFF.

This chain connects TRBV28 to TRBJ2-1, with 12 bases lining up with TRBD2. Looked up from germline, CDR1 is MDHEN and CDR2 is SYDVKM. Trimming removed 6 bases from V and 1 base from J; junction bases left unmatched: 16. This CDR3 is 20 amino acids long. Here the CDR3 DNA reads TGTGCCAGCAGCCTTCCACTCCTACCGACTAGCGGGAGTTCCTACAATGAGCAGTTCTTC. As protein: CASSLPLLPTSGSSYNEQFF.

The chain is built from TRBV25-1 and TRBJ2-1; D gene unclear. Germline V gene lookup returns CDR1 MGHDK and CDR2 SYGVNS. CDR3 length equals 14 residues. Trimming shortened V by 3 bases and J by 1 base, and 7 bases separated the two germline ends. The CDR3 nucleotides read TGTGCCAGCAGTGAGAAGGGATCCTACAATGAGCAGTTCTTC. Residues: CASSEKGSYNEQFF.

J is TRBJ2-1 and V is TRBV4-1; no clear D gene. Germline V gives CDR1 MGHRA, CDR2 YSYEKL. V was shortened by 0 bases and J by 9 bases, with 18 bases between the two germline ends. CDR3 length equals 16 residues. This CDR3 reads CASSQELDLGRTEQFF. CDR3 nucleotides: TGCGCCAGCAGCCAAGAGTTGGACCTCGGACGGACTGAGCAGTTCTTC.

The chain links TRBV29-1 to TRBJ1-2; the D gene is possibly TRBD1 (6 bases). The CDR3 contains 14 residues. The V end lost 6 bases, the J end lost 6 bases, and 20 bases lay between the germline ends. Per germline, CDR1 SQVTM and CDR2 ANQGSEA. CDR3 protein: CSVLDGGRGNGYTF. CDR3 bases: TGCAGCGTGCTGGATGGGGGGCGCGGTAATGGCTACACCTTC.

This clonotype turned up a few times. V gene TRBV28 combines with J gene TRBJ1-2; D is unresolved. V lost 5 bases and J 7 bases, leaving 20 bases between the germline ends. Germline-derived CDR1 and CDR2 are MDHEN and SYDVKM. This CDR3 region has 15 residues. The CDR3 coding sequence is TGTGCCAGCAGTCCATATCGTAGGTTGACGGGTGGCTACACCTTC. It encodes CASSPYRRLTGGYTF.

The J gene is TRBJ2-5, the V gene TRBV5-1; 15 bases agree with TRBD2. The end of the DNA is better explained by TRBJ2-7, so the J call may be wrong. The CDR3 covers 18 residues. The germline V gene has CDR1 SGHRS and CDR2 YFSETQ. The CDR3 loop is CASSPRTSGGALGYEQYF. The CDR3 DNA follows: TGCGCCAGCAGCCCCCGGACTAGCGGGGGGGCTCTCGGGTACGAGCAGTACTTC.

This clonotype turned up a few times. The rearrangement links TRBV6-6 to TRBJ2-3; 9 nucleotides align to TRBD2. Germline V gene sequence: CDR1 MNHNY, CDR2 SVGAGI (reference sequence). The CDR3 has 17 amino acids. V was pared by 5 bases and J by 5 bases, with 14 bases of the junction left unmatched. The CDR3 loop is CASSREGLALRGDTQYF. The CDR3 region has the DNA TGTGCCAGCAGTCGCGAGGGACTAGCCCTACGTGGAGATACGCAGTATTTT.

As DNA, the CDR3 is TGTGCCAGCAGAGTGGGGAGGACTAGCTCCACCGGGGAGCTGTTTTTT. Its translation: CASRVGRTSSTGELFF. This chain uses TRBV11-1 with TRBJ2-2; 8 nucleotides line up with TRBD2. V lost 6 bases to trimming and J lost 4 bases; unmatched junction nucleotides: 10. CDR1 is SGHAT, CDR2 FQDESV, per germline (reference sequence). The CDR3 covers 16 residues.

This chain connects TRBV4-3 to TRBJ1-1; 7 nucleotides line up with TRBD1. CDR3 length equals 14 residues. Looked up from germline, CDR1 is LGHNA and CDR2 is YSLEER. Trimming took 1 base from V and 1 from J; bases not matched to a gene: 0. The CDR3 region is CASSQGQGNTEAFF. CDR3 DNA: TGCGCCAGCAGCCAAGGACAGGGGAACACTGAAGCTTTCTTT.

This clonotype appeared a single time. The chain recombines TRBV27 with TRBJ2-5; D is unresolved. The end of the DNA fits TRBJ2-7 better, so the J call may be wrong. Germline V gene lookup returns CDR1 MNHEY and CDR2 SMNVEV (reference sequence). The CDR3 runs to 14 residues. CDR3 amino acids: CASAGSLEPYEQYF. CDR3 DNA: TGTGCCAGCGCCGGTTCTTTGGAACCCTACGAGCAGTACTTC.

This clonotype was recorded a few times. One end of the junction is discordant with germline, which a read error may explain. The rearrangement uses TRBV7-3 and TRBJ2-2; 8 bases align to TRBD1. There are 14 residues in the CDR3. Germline V CDR1 and CDR2: SGHTA, FQGTGA. The CDR3 sequence is CASQPPGTGGELFF. The DNA for the CDR3 is TGTGCCAGCCAACCCCCGGGGACAGGCGGGGAACTGTTTTTT.

There are a few counts of this clonotype. The CDR3 region has the DNA TGTGCCAGCAGCTTAGCGTATGTTAACAGGGGGAATGAAAAACTGTTTTTT. Translating it yields CASSLAYVNRGNEKLFF. The chain employs TRBV7-2 and TRBJ1-4; 8 bases fit TRBD1. J was trimmed by 5 bases and V by 0 bases; bases with no gene match: 8. CDR3 length equals 17 residues. Germline CDR1 is SGHTA and CDR2 is FQGNSA.